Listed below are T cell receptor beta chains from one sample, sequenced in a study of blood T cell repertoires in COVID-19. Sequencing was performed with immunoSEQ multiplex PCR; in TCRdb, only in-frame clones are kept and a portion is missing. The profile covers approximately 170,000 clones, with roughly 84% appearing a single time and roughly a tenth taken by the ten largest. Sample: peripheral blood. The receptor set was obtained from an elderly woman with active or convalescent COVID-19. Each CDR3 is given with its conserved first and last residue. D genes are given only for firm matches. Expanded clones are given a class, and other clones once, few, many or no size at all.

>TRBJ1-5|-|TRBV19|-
CASSVTGPPQPQHF
TGTGCCAGTAGTGTAACAGGGCCCCCTCAGCCCCAGCATTTT
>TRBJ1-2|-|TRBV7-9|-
CASSLGSGVNYGYTF
TGTGCCAGCAGCTTAGGTTCCGGGGTCAACTATGGCTACACCTTC
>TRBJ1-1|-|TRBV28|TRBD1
CASSSLHRGELGAFF
TGTGCCAGCAGTTCGCTTCACAGGGGTGAGTTAGGAGCTTTCTTT
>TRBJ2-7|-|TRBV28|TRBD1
CASRTGGLHEQYF
TGTGCCAGCAGGACAGGGGGCCTCCACGAGCAGTACTTC
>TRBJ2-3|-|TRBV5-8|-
CASSLRLGSDTQYF
TGTGCCAGCAGCTTGCGTCTAGGTTCAGATACGCAGTATTTT
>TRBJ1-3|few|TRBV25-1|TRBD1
CASSDGQGGQTIYF
TGTGCCAGCAGTGATGGACAGGGGGGACAGACCATATATTTT
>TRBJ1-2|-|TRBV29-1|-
CSDQVGVGGYTF
TGCAGCGACCAGGTCGGGGTAGGTGGCTACACCTTC
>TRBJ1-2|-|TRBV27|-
CASSLTGANYGYTF
TGTGCCAGCAGTTTAACGGGAGCTAACTATGGCTACACCTTC
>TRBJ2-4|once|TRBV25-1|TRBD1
CASSEPGQGKNIQYF
TGTGCCAGCAGTGAGCCCGGACAGGGCAAAAACATTCAGTACTTC
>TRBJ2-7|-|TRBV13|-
CASRRVGGGTYEQYF
TGTGCCAGCAGGAGAGTGGGGGGAGGAACCTACGAGCAGTACTTC
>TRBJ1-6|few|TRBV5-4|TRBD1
CASSSRGDGNSPLHF
TGTGCCAGCAGCTCCAGGGGGGACGGTAATTCACCCCTCCACTTT
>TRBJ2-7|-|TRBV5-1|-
CASSLDDQLGAHEQYF
TGCGCCAGCAGCTTGGACGACCAACTGGGAGCGCACGAGCAGTACTTC